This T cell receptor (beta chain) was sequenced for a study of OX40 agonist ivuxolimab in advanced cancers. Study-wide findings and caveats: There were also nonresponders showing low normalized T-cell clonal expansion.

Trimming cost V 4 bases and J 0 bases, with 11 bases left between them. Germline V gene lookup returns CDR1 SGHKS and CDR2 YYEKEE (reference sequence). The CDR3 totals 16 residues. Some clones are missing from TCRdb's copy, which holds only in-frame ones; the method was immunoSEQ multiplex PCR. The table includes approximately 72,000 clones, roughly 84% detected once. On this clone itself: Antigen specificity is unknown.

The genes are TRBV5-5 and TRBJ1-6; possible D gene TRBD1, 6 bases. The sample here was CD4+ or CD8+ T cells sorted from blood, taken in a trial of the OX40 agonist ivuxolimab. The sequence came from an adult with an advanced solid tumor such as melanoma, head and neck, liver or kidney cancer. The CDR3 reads CASSRGLSSYNSPLHF. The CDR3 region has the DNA TGTGCCAGCAGCCGGGGGCTGAGCTCCTATAATTCACCCCTCCACTTT.